This T cell receptor beta chain emerged from a study of T cells and copy number aberrations in small-cell lung cancer. The study, taken as a whole, reports: Compared with adjacent lung tissue, tumors had lower T-cell richness and clonality and non-significantly lower density.

In the case of this clone: Its antigen is not identified.

All donors had upfront surgery, without preoperative chemotherapy or radiotherapy, and never received immunotherapy. Assay: immunoSEQ multiplex PCR; the TCRdb copy retains only in-frame clones and omits some. The sample lists 9,500 to 10,000 clones, nearly 80% occurring once. CDR1 and CDR2 from the germline V gene are LNHDA and SQIVND (reference sequence). V lost 8 bases and J lost 4; bases outside the gene matches: 5. This CDR3 is 14 amino acids long. Sequenced input: normal tissue next to the tumor. This TCR derives from a man between 60 and 70 years old with small cell lung cancer. The rearrangement links TRBV19 to TRBJ1-4; 9 positions agree with TRBD1. In DNA form, the CDR3 reads TGTGCCAGTCCACAGGGGGCATGTAATGAAAAACTGTTTTTT. Translating gives CASPQGACNEKLFF.